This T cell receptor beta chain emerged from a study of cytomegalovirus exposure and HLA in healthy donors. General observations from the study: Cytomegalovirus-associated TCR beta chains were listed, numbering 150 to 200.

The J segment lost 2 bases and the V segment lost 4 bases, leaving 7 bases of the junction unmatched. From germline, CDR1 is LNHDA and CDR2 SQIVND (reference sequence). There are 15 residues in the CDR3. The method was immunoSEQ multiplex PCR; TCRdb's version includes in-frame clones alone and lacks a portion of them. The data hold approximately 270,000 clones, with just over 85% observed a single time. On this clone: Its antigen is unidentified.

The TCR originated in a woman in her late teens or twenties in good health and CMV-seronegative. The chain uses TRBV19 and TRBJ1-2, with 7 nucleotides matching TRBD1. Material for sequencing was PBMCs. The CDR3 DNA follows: TGTGCCAGTAGTACGCCTACAGGGGAAAACTATGGCTACACCTTC. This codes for CASSTPTGENYGYTF.